The 18 T cell receptor beta chains below were found in one sample sequenced in a study of control samples from healthy donors and cancer patients. Here immunoSEQ multiplex PCR was the method, and the copy in TCRdb shows in-frame clones only, minus some. The data contain 170,000 or so clones, just under 95% of them singletons. What was sequenced was blood. These receptors came from a woman between 40 and 50 years old in good health.

This chain connects TRBV18 to TRBJ1-6, with D maybe TRBD1 (6 bases). This CDR3 comprises 15 residues. Trimming removed 6 bases from V and 7 bases from J, with 16 bases in between. The germline CDR1 and CDR2 sequences are KGHSH and LQKENI. CDR3 sequence: CASSSGGRGNSPLHF. CDR3 in DNA: TGTGCCAGCTCCTCCGGGGGCAGGGGAAATTCACCCCTCCACTTT.

Concerning this clone itself: Additional DNA sequences in this sample encode the identical CDR3. The CDR3, as DNA: TGTGCCAGCAGTTTTAGAGAGAACACTGAAGCTTTCTTT. This sequence encodes CASSFRENTEAFF. The genes are TRBV27 and TRBJ1-1; D is unclear. The germline V and J ends were trimmed by 3 bases and 1 base, with 6 bases remaining between them. The CDR3 length is 13 residues. CDR1 is MNHEY, CDR2 SMNVEV, per germline (reference sequence).

This sequence joins TRBV27 and TRBJ1-6; a possible D gene is TRBD1 (6 bases). The CDR3 sequence is 14 residues long. V lost 7 bases and J lost 8, with 15 bases in between. Germline CDR1 is MNHEY and CDR2 is SMNVEV (reference sequence). Here the CDR3 DNA reads TGTGCCAGCACCCCGGGGCAGGGGCATTCACCCCTCCACTTT. This codes for CASTPGQGHSPLHF.

V usage is TRBV7-2 and J usage is TRBJ1-3; unclear D gene. The V end lost 5 bases, the J end lost 4 bases, and 6 bases lay between the germline ends. The germline V gene has CDR1 SGHTA and CDR2 FQGNSA. The CDR3 runs to 12 residues. The CDR3 region is CASSPLGNTIYF. The DNA for the CDR3 is TGTGCCAGCAGCCCTTTAGGAAACACCATATATTTT.

The chain combines TRBV9 with TRBJ2-2; TRBD2 is a possible D gene (7 bases). This CDR3 has 17 amino acids. Germline V lookup: CDR1 SGDLS, CDR2 YYNGEE. V was shortened by 4 bases and J by 0 bases, with 16 bases between the two germline ends. The CDR3 protein is CASSPRGGGPNTGELFF. The CDR3 DNA is TGTGCCAGCAGCCCTAGGGGGGGCGGACCGAACACCGGGGAGCTGTTTTTT.

The J gene is TRBJ1-6, the V gene TRBV9, with D maybe TRBD1 (6 bases). Trimming left V 3 bases short and J 2 bases short, with 15 bases between. The germline gives CDR1 SGDLS, CDR2 YYNGEE. This CDR3 is 17 amino acids long. The CDR3 loop reads CASSESPKGAYNSPLHF. The CDR3 region has the DNA TGTGCCAGCAGCGAGAGCCCAAAGGGGGCCTATAATTCACCCCTCCACTTT.

V and J are TRBV6-6 and TRBJ2-3, with 9 bases identical to TRBD1. Germline lookup yields CDR1 MNHNY and CDR2 SVGAGI (reference sequence). CDR3 length: 16 amino acids. V shed 0 bases, J shed 6 bases, and the junction held 7 bases outside the gene matches. CDR3 in DNA: TGTGCCAGCAGTTACTCCGGGACAGGGTATGGGGATACGCAGTATTTT. As protein: CASSYSGTGYGDTQYF.

For the CDR3, the DNA is TGTGCCAGCAGCCCCCTGGGACAGGGGCTTTTGAACACTGAAGCTTTCTTT. Translating gives CASSPLGQGLLNTEAFF. The chain employs TRBV7-2 and TRBJ1-1, with 10 positions matching TRBD1. J was trimmed by 0 bases and V by 5 bases; bases with no gene match: 9. The CDR3 contains 17 residues. The V gene's germline CDR1 is SGHTA and CDR2 FQGNSA.

The V gene is TRBV27, the J gene TRBJ2-1; 7 nucleotides match TRBD1. The V gene's germline CDR1 is MNHEY and CDR2 SMNVEV (reference sequence). Trimming removed 5 bases from V and 1 base from J; junction bases left unmatched: 5. The CDR3 has 15 amino acids. The CDR3, as DNA: TGTGCCAGCAGTCTCCGGGACAGATCCTACAATGAGCAGTTCTTC. Residues: CASSLRDRSYNEQFF.

About this clone itself: A read error may produce the germline difference seen at one junction end. The rearrangement links TRBV7-7 to TRBJ2-2, with unresolved D. The CDR3 is 14 amino acids. Germline V gene data show CDR1 as SSHAT and CDR2 as FNYEAQ (reference sequence). Here the CDR3 reads CASSLARSAGELFF. CDR3 nucleotides: TGTGCTAGCAGCTTAGCTCGGAGCGCCGGGGAGCTGTTTTTT.

J is TRBJ2-7 and V is TRBV11-2; 13 bases are a match to TRBD2. This CDR3 is built from 15 residues. Germline assignment: CDR1 SGHAT and CDR2 FQNNGV. V shed 5 bases and J 9 bases; nucleotides not matched to a gene: 10. The CDR3 sequence: CASSPRTSGSFGQYF. The DNA of the CDR3 is TGTGCCAGCAGCCCCCGGACTAGCGGGAGCTTCGGGCAGTACTTC.

V usage is TRBV6-5 and J usage is TRBJ1-3; D gene ambiguous. The V and J ends lost 0 bases and 2 bases respectively, with 8 bases between them. Germline CDR1 reads MNHEY; CDR2 reads SVGAGI. The CDR3 is 15 amino acids. CDR3: CASSYSQITGNTIYF. The CDR3 coding sequence is TGTGCCAGCAGTTACTCACAGATCACTGGAAACACCATATATTTT.

The chain recombines TRBV9 with TRBJ1-3; 9 bases map to TRBD1. V shed 4 bases, J shed 15 bases, and the junction held 8 bases outside the gene matches. The germline CDR1 and CDR2 sequences are SGDLS and YYNGEE. This CDR3 spans 12 amino acids. The CDR3 here is CASSMGQGWPYF. The CDR3, as DNA: TGTGCCAGCAGCATGGGACAGGGTTGGCCATATTTT.

The genes are TRBV3-1 (or the pseudogene TRBV3-2) and TRBJ2-3; TRBD2 agrees at 7 bases. Trimming took 4 bases from V and 1 from J; bases not matched to a gene: 8. Germline lookup yields CDR1 LGHDT and CDR2 YNNKEL (reference sequence). The CDR3 totals 16 residues. Here the CDR3 reads CASSPRASGRTDTQYF. CDR3 coding DNA: TGTGCCAGCAGCCCCCGGGCTAGCGGACGCACAGATACGCAGTATTTT.

The chain is built from TRBV29-1 and TRBJ1-1, with D tentatively TRBD1 (6 bases). Germline CDR1 SQVTM, CDR2 ANQGSEA. V was cut by 2 bases and J by 5 bases, with 12 bases left in between. This CDR3 comprises 13 residues. CDR3 sequence: CSVERGGGTEAFF. The CDR3 nucleotides read TGCAGCGTTGAAAGAGGGGGGGGAACTGAAGCTTTCTTT.

The rearrangement joins TRBV4-2 to TRBJ1-5; 11 bases line up with TRBD1. Germline V lookup: CDR1 LGHNA, CDR2 YNFKEQ. The CDR3 has 16 residues. The junction had 9 bases not matched to a gene; V was cut back by 4 bases and J by 7 bases. The CDR3 bases are TGTGCCAGCAGCCCGAGCGACCGGGACAGGGGGCAGCCCCAGCATTTT. Translation: CASSPSDRDRGQPQHF.

This sequence joins TRBV6-2 or TRBV6-3 and TRBJ1-2, with D maybe TRBD1 (6 bases). The CDR3 is 15 amino acids. V dropped 5 bases and J dropped 5 bases, with 18 bases sitting between them. Germline V gene sequence: CDR1 MNHEY, CDR2 SVGEGT. CDR3 amino acids: CASSKLRDNRYGYTF. DNA of the CDR3: TGTGCCAGCAGTAAACTCCGGGACAACCGATATGGCTACACCTTC.

J is TRBJ1-2 and V is TRBV6-4; D is unclear. The CDR3 sequence is 14 residues long. V lost 5 bases to trimming and J lost 3 bases, with 13 bases between them. Germline CDR1 reads MRHNA; CDR2 reads SNTAGT. CDR3 amino acids: CASSQDQWDYGYTF. The CDR3 DNA follows: TGTGCCAGCAGTCAAGATCAGTGGGACTATGGCTACACCTTC.